The 2 T cell receptor beta chains below were found in one sample sequenced in a study of immune heterogeneity within non-small cell lung tumors. CDR3 of TCR beta was amplified by multiplex PCR that used 32 V and 13 J primers. From the multiplex PCR reads, TCRdb called clonotypes with MiXCR, one entry per CDR3 protein. Of about 22,000 distinct CDR3 sequences in the sample, 27% are singletons; the top ten hold about 4%. At 550 to 600 ng per sample, bulk tumor genomic DNA provided the template. Primary tumors were biopsied several times each, far apart, intraoperatively. Patients had untreated, newly diagnosed non-small cell lung cancer and underwent curative surgery. The sequenced sample consisted of lung tumor tissue. These receptors all come from a man aged 40-55 years with non-small cell lung cancer.

The V gene is TRBV11-2, the J gene TRBJ2-5; maybe TRBD2 (5 bases). The ends were cut back, 5 bases at V and 5 bases at J, with 18 bases in the middle. The CDR3 covers 15 residues. The germline V gene encodes CDR1 SGHAT and CDR2 FQNNGV. CDR3 sequence: CASSPIWAGSETQYF. The CDR3 DNA follows: TGTGCCAGCAGCCCAATATGGGCTGGGAGCGAGACCCAGTACTTC.

Worth noting for this clonotype: A junction boundary mismatches the germline segment, possibly from a read error. The chain is built from TRBV11-2 and TRBJ1-2; TRBD1 is a possible D gene (6 bases). CDR1 is SGHAT, CDR2 FQNNGV, per germline. The CDR3 is 15 residues long. CDR3 bases: TGTGCCAGAAGCTCGTTACAGGGAGTAAGAGGCGGCTACACCTTC. It specifies CARSSLQGVRGGYTF.